This T cell receptor (beta chain) stems from a study of PD-1 blockade in classical Hodgkin lymphoma. Broader study findings: Repertoire differences have undefined causes, possibly disease activity or prior therapy. It was reported that newly diagnosed patients had less baseline TCR diversity than healthy donors.

On this clone itself: Its antigen is currently unknown.

Germline-derived CDR1 and CDR2 are KGHSH and LQKENI. V lost 2 bases and J 2 bases, leaving 4 bases between the germline ends. This CDR3 contains 13 residues. Some clones are missing from TCRdb's copy, which holds only in-frame ones; the method was immunoSEQ multiplex PCR. The top ten clones hold around 0.8% of a sample with approximately 16,000 clones, about 86% of them seen once. The sample's time point: newly diagnosed, previously untreated cHL patient sample. With magnetic negative selection, CD4+ T cells were purified from PBMCs that had been thawed. Comparators were PBMCs taken from newly diagnosed, untreated classical Hodgkin lymphoma.

The chain has TRBV18 and TRBJ2-1; D remains unclear. The sample consisted of CD4+ T cells from blood. The TCR originated in a human donor with classical Hodgkin lymphoma. The CDR3, as DNA: TGTGCCAGCTCACCAGTAGCCTACAATGAGCAGTTCTTC. Translated, it gives CASSPVAYNEQFF. Drawing the rest from reference TRBV18 and TRBJ2-1, the complete variable domain is NAGVMQNPRHLVRRRGQEARLRCSPMKGHSHVYWYRQLPEEGLKFMVYLQKENIIDESGMPKERFSAEFPKEGPSILRIQQVVRGDSAAYFCASSPVAYNEQFFGPGTRLTVL.